This T cell receptor (beta chain) was obtained from a study of T cell changes during pregnancy in multiple sclerosis. Germline values: CDR1 MNHNS, CDR2 SASEGT. The CDR3 is 14 residues long. Trimming pared 6 bases from V and 1 base from J, leaving 10 bases between. The method was immunoSEQ multiplex PCR; TCRdb's version includes in-frame clones alone and lacks a portion of them. Here the sample spans just under 95,000 clones, around 94% being singletons. This TCR was sampled from a female donor with multiple sclerosis, enrolled in a pregnancy study. The chain is built from TRBV6-1 and TRBJ1-5; TRBD1 might be the D (6 bases). This specimen consisted of peripheral blood, obtained in the first trimester of pregnancy. CDR3 sequence: CASRLRGSNQPQHF. In DNA form, the CDR3 reads TGTGCCAGCAGGCTCAGGGGCAGCAATCAGCCCCAGCATTTT.